The clone carrying this TCR beta chain was recorded at least ten times. The source of the sample is a study of T cells in localized non-small cell lung cancer. Profiling relied on immunoSEQ multiplex PCR, and the TCRdb table lists in-frame clones only, not all of them. Of 45,000 to 55,000 clones listed, 70% to 85% were seen once; the top ten hold roughly 17%. This receptor was taken from a man aged 35-75 years with stage I squamous cell lung carcinoma. The source material was peripheral blood, sampled before any cancer treatment.

This CDR3 is CASSQEGLGGYTF. CDR3 DNA: TGTGCCAGCAGCCAAGAAGGGCTTGGGGGCTACACCTTC. The rearrangement uses TRBV4-2 and TRBJ1-2; D is uncertain. The germline gives CDR1 LGHNA, CDR2 YNFKEQ. The CDR3 has 13 residues. The V gene lost 0 bases and the J gene lost 8 bases, with 10 bases spanning the gap.